What follows are 27 T cell receptor beta chains derived from one specimen sequenced in a study of molecular identifiers for immune sequencing clone quantification. Each CDR3 protein is one row after TCRdb ran MiXCR on the PCR reads. The sample contains more than 60,000 distinct CDR3 sequences, around 17% of which appear only once. The sample comprised naive CD8+ T cells from blood, with Jurkat cell RNA spiked in. Described subset: FACS-sorted CD8+CD4-CCR7+CD45RA+ naive T cells. The receptors come from a human donor in good health. Some libraries in this study had Jurkat cell RNA spiked in.

In its sample, this clonotype was seen many times. The rearrangement uses TRBV20-1 and TRBJ2-1; 14 bases are shared with TRBD2. The CDR3 is 12 amino acids. CDR1 is DFQATT, CDR2 SNEGSKA, per germline (reference sequence). The ends lost 8 bases at V and 10 bases at J; junction bases unmatched: 4. The CDR3 DNA follows: TGCAGTCTTCGGACTAGCGGGAGGGAGCAGTTCTTC. It codes for CSLRTSGREQFF.

This clonotype came up many times. The V and J genes are TRBV19 and TRBJ2-4, with D tentatively TRBD1 (6 bases). This CDR3 spans 17 amino acids. In germline, CDR1 is LNHDA, CDR2 SQIVND (reference sequence). Trimming took off 0 bases at V and 8 bases at J, with 20 bases between the two ends. CDR3 in amino acids: CASSIDLPDSESDIQYF. The DNA of the CDR3 is TGTGCCAGTAGTATAGATCTTCCGGACAGCGAAAGTGACATTCAGTACTTC.

This clonotype was seen at least ten times. The V gene is TRBV6-5, the J gene TRBJ2-2; D may be TRBD2 (5 bases). CDR1 and CDR2 (germline): MNHEY, SVGAGI. The ends were cut back, 0 bases at V and 1 base at J, with 12 bases in the middle. CDR3 length: 17 amino acids. This chain's CDR3 is CASSYSEAAVNTGELFF. The CDR3 DNA sequence: TGTGCCAGCAGTTACTCGGAAGCAGCGGTGAACACCGGGGAGCTGTTTTTT.

The chain links TRBV19 to TRBJ2-7; tentative D call: TRBD1 (5 bases). V gave up 4 bases and J gave up 4 bases, with 8 bases separating them. The CDR3 runs 12 residues. The V gene's germline CDR1 is LNHDA and CDR2 SQIVND (reference sequence). The chain's CDR3 is CASSNDRYEQYF. DNA for the CDR3: TGTGCCAGTAGTAACGACAGATACGAGCAGTACTTC.

This clonotype was found many times. The chain employs TRBV28 and TRBJ2-4, with D possibly TRBD1 on 5 matching bases. CDR3 size: 16 residues. Germline CDR1 reads MDHEN; CDR2 reads SYDVKM. The germline V and J ends were trimmed by 6 bases and 9 bases, with 24 bases remaining between them. DNA for the CDR3: TGTGCCAGCAGCTCCCCTGGGGCTCTGAGGTTGGGCATTCAGTACTTC. As protein: CASSSPGALRLGIQYF.

The table lists this clonotype with many counts. The rearrangement links TRBV7-8 to TRBJ2-7, with 11 bases matching TRBD2. Germline trimming cut 6 bases from V and 4 bases from J; bases unmatched to any gene: 5. The CDR3 is made up of 14 amino acids. Germline values: CDR1 SGHVS, CDR2 FQNEAQ. CDR3 in DNA: TGTGCCAGCAGGGGGGGGACTAGCGGATACGAGCAGTACTTC. Translation gives CASRGGTSGYEQYF.

This clonotype was detected ten times or more. The gene calls are TRBV28 and TRBJ1-1, with D unclear. Germline loops: CDR1 MDHEN, CDR2 SYDVKM. The CDR3 length is 13 residues. V was cut by 5 bases and J by 2 bases, with 9 bases left in between. The CDR3: CASSPGSNTEAFF. In DNA, the CDR3 is TGTGCCAGCAGTCCCGGGTCAAACACTGAAGCTTTCTTT. The variable domain in full, with the rest retrieved from reference TRBV28 and TRBJ1-1, is DVKVTQSSRYLVKRTGEKVFLECVQDMDHENMFWYRQDPGLGLRLIYFSYDVKMKEKGDIPEGYSVSREKKERFSLILESASTNQTSMYLCASSPGSNTEAFFGQGTRLTVV.

Worth noting for this clonotype: Just one base apart from a much larger clone, this may be a read error. CDR3 sequence: CASSLEGINTEAFF. The CDR3 DNA follows: TGTGCCAGCAGTTTGGAGGGGATAAACACTGAAGCTTTCTTT. The rearrangement links TRBV27 to TRBJ1-1; the D gene is possibly TRBD1 (5 bases). Germline V gene lookup returns CDR1 MNHEY and CDR2 SMNVEV (reference sequence). This CDR3 region has 14 residues. Trimming stripped 3 bases from V and 2 bases from J, with 10 bases between.

This clonotype was detected many times. J is TRBJ2-3 and V is TRBV20-1; 12 bases line up with TRBD2. The CDR3 is made up of 17 amino acids. Germline CDR1 and CDR2: DFQATT and SNEGSKA (reference sequence). Trimming at V came to 6 bases and at J to 0 bases, leaving 10 bases not matched to a gene. CDR3 residues: CSATPRTSGISTDTQYF. The CDR3 coding sequence is TGCAGTGCCACACCCCGGACTAGCGGGATAAGCACAGATACGCAGTATTTT.

The chain couples TRBV7-9 to TRBJ2-5; 7 nucleotides align to TRBD2. There are 15 residues in the CDR3. Per germline, CDR1 SEHNR and CDR2 FQNEAQ (reference sequence). V was pared by 3 bases and J by 2 bases, with 6 bases of the junction left unmatched. CDR3 loop: CASSFFGGYQETQYF. In DNA form, the CDR3 reads TGTGCCAGCAGCTTTTTCGGGGGGTATCAAGAGACCCAGTACTTC.

This clonotype was picked up many times. The chain recombines TRBV11-2 with TRBJ2-6; 7 nucleotides match TRBD1. Trimming at V came to 4 bases and at J to 1 base, leaving 13 bases not matched to a gene. This CDR3 has 19 amino acids. The germline CDR1 and CDR2 sequences are SGHAT and FQNNGV. CDR3 protein: CASSSHRGRLESGANVLTF. CDR3 DNA sequence: TGTGCCAGCAGCTCACACAGGGGCCGTCTTGAATCTGGGGCCAACGTCCTGACTTTC.

Many counts were recorded for this clonotype. The chain is built from TRBV27 and TRBJ2-3; a weak D match, TRBD1 (6 bases). Deletions cut 7 bases from V and 2 bases from J, with 10 bases between. CDR1 and CDR2 (germline): MNHEY, SMNVEV (reference sequence). The CDR3 totals 13 residues. Written as DNA, the CDR3 is TGTGCCAGCATGCAGGGGAACACAGATACGCAGTATTTT. This codes for CASMQGNTDTQYF.

This clonotype was detected ten times or more. The J gene is TRBJ2-3, the V gene TRBV9; 7 bases are shared with TRBD2. V lost 0 bases to trimming and J lost 0 bases; unmatched junction nucleotides: 4. Germline V gene data show CDR1 as SGDLS and CDR2 as YYNGEE. This CDR3 has 16 amino acids. The CDR3 DNA is TGTGCCAGCAGCGTAGCCGGGACTATTAGCACAGATACGCAGTATTTT. Protein sequence: CASSVAGTISTDTQYF.

The chain carries TRBV6-5 and TRBJ2-1; unclear D gene. From germline, CDR1 is MNHEY and CDR2 SVGAGI. CDR3 length: 11 residues. The V end was cut by 5 bases, the J end by 8 bases, with 7 bases between. CDR3 in DNA: TGTGCCAGCAGTGACCGTCATGAGCAGTTCTTC. Translated: CASSDRHEQFF.

This clonotype was seen ten or more times. The CDR3 coding sequence is TGTGCCAGTAGTATCATGGGACAGGGCAACAATGAGCAGTTCTTC. Translating it yields CASSIMGQGNNEQFF. The V call is TRBV19, the J call TRBJ2-1; TRBD1 aligns across 9 bases. The ends lost 3 bases at V and 5 bases at J; junction bases unmatched: 5. The CDR3 has 15 residues. Germline V gene lookup returns CDR1 LNHDA and CDR2 SQIVND (reference sequence).

The sample holds many counts of this clonotype. The chain carries TRBV6-5 and TRBJ2-1, with 11 bases fitting TRBD2. J was trimmed by 4 bases and V by 2 bases; bases with no gene match: 25. Germline-derived CDR1 and CDR2 are MNHEY and SVGAGI. The CDR3 loop spans 23 amino acids. The CDR3 region has the DNA TGTGCCAGCAGTTACGGGGCTTTCAAACTAGCGGGAGATTTTCGGTCGACGTACAATGAGCAGTTCTTC. It codes for CASSYGAFKLAGDFRSTYNEQFF.

The sample holds many counts of this clonotype. The chain joins TRBV5-5 to TRBJ2-3, with 14 bases lining up with TRBD2. Trimming at V came to 4 bases and at J to 6 bases, leaving 7 bases not matched to a gene. CDR1 is SGHKS and CDR2 is YYEKEE in the germline V gene (reference sequence). The CDR3 totals 16 residues. The CDR3 DNA reads as TGTGCCAGCAGCCGGACTAGCGGGAGGCTCGGGGATACGCAGTATTTT. Translation gives CASSRTSGRLGDTQYF.

This clonotype was observed a few times. This chain uses TRBV7-3 with TRBJ2-3; 13 nucleotides agree with TRBD2. Germline V gene lookup returns CDR1 SGHTA and CDR2 FQGTGA. V shed 4 bases, J shed 4 bases, and the junction held 2 bases outside the gene matches. CDR3 length equals 15 residues. The DNA for the CDR3 is TGTGCCAGCAGCTCACTAGCGGGAGGGCCAGATACGCAGTATTTT. Its protein is CASSSLAGGPDTQYF.

The table lists this clonotype with many counts. The chain joins TRBV5-1 to TRBJ1-1; no clear D. This CDR3 region has 13 residues. Germline loops: CDR1 SGHRS, CDR2 YFSETQ. The V end was cut by 5 bases, the J end by 1 base, with 9 bases between. CDR3 region: CASRRETNTEAFF. In DNA form, the CDR3 reads TGCGCCAGCAGAAGGGAGACGAACACTGAAGCTTTCTTT.

This chain connects TRBV12-3 or TRBV12-4 to TRBJ1-1; weak D call: TRBD1 (5 bases). This CDR3 has 15 amino acids. The ends were cut back, 7 bases at V and 5 bases at J, with 20 bases in the middle. CDR3 DNA: TGTGCCAGCATCCCAAGGACCCGGGGGATTACTGAAGCTTTCTTT. Protein: CASIPRTRGITEAFF.

This clonotype has a handful of counts. A much larger clone lies a single base off, so this may be a read error. The chain uses TRBV3-1 and TRBJ2-1; TRBD2 aligns across 8 bases. The CDR3 has 17 residues. V trimming: 1 base; J trimming: 8 bases; junction bases outside the gene matches: 13. The germline CDR1 and CDR2 sequences are LGHDT and YNNKEL (reference sequence). The CDR3: CASSQAFPGGSWDEQFF. CDR3 DNA: TGTGCCAGCAGCCAAGCGTTCCCGGGAGGGTCATGGGATGAGCAGTTCTTC.

This clonotype was found many times. This sequence joins TRBV9 and TRBJ2-3; D is possibly TRBD2 (5 bases). The V end lost 2 bases, the J end lost 2 bases, and 15 bases lay between the germline ends. Germline V gene lookup returns CDR1 SGDLS and CDR2 YYNGEE. The CDR3 has 16 amino acids. DNA for the CDR3: TGTGCCAGCAGCGTGCAGAGGGATGAACCCACAGATACGCAGTATTTT. Its protein is CASSVQRDEPTDTQYF.

This clonotype occurred a few times. A read error is possible here, since a much larger clone lies one base away. The rearrangement links TRBV20-1 to TRBJ2-5; 7 positions agree with TRBD2. The CDR3 runs 13 residues. Germline V gene data show CDR1 as DFQATT and CDR2 as SNEGSKA (reference sequence). J gave up 9 bases and V 7 bases, and 14 bases lay outside the gene matches. Here the CDR3 DNA reads TGCAGTGGCCTGGGACTAAACCAAGGGGCCCAGTACTTC. It translates to CSGLGLNQGAQYF.

This clonotype was detected many times. V and J are TRBV28 and TRBJ2-7, with D maybe TRBD2 (5 bases). This CDR3 is 10 amino acids long. Looked up from germline, CDR1 is MDHEN and CDR2 is SYDVKM. Trimming cost V 10 bases and J 3 bases, with 7 bases left between them. CDR3 in amino acids: CATRDYEQYF. CDR3 nucleotide sequence: TGTGCCACCCGGGACTACGAGCAGTACTTC.

A note on this clonotype: A much larger clone lies a single base off, so this may be a read error. This likely comes from a read error, as the CDR3 has no conserved phenylalanine or tryptophan at its end. The V gene is TRBV5-4, the J gene TRBJ2-1, with 7 bases fitting TRBD2. Germline CDR1 is SGHNT and CDR2 is YYREEE (reference sequence). The CDR3 consists of 12 residues. The CDR3 sequence: CATSGTVNEQFI. CDR3 nucleotides: TGTGCCACCAGCGGGACGGTGAATGAGCAGTTCATC.

The J gene is TRBJ2-7, the V gene TRBV15; 10 nucleotides align to TRBD2. Trimming took 0 bases from V and 3 from J; bases not matched to a gene: 5. This CDR3 spans 16 amino acids. Germline V gene sequence: CDR1 LNHNV, CDR2 YYDKDF (reference sequence). The CDR3 loop is CATSRDSGTSVYEQYF. CDR3 sequence (DNA): TGTGCCACCAGCAGAGATTCCGGGACTAGCGTCTACGAGCAGTACTTC.

This clonotype was observed at least ten times. The rearrangement links TRBV4-2 to TRBJ1-5; D unclear. V was trimmed by 0 bases and J by 0 bases, leaving 12 bases between them. Germline CDR1 and CDR2: LGHNA and YNFKEQ. The CDR3 sequence is 17 residues long. The CDR3 region has the DNA TGTGCCAGCAGCCAAGAGTTAGGGTTCGGTAGCAATCAGCCCCAGCATTTT. Protein: CASSQELGFGSNQPQHF.